This is a list of T cell receptor beta chains from one sample in a study of T cells in Graves' hyperthyroidism and ophthalmopathy. TCRdb re-analysed the multiplex PCR reads in MiXCR, keeping a single row per CDR3 protein. The sample has under 450,000 distinct CDR3 sequences; about 13% are singletons. Sequenced material: blood. The receptors were sampled from a man aged 25-45 years with Graves' hyperthyroidism that later progressed to Graves' ophthalmopathy. Both conserved end residues are part of each CDR3. D genes are given only for firm matches. The listing skips clone size in some rows; elsewhere it reads once, few, many or a size class.

few	TRBV19	-	TRBJ1-3	CASSIVFGDTIYF	TGTGCCAGTAGTATAGTATTCGGAGACACCATATATTTT
-	TRBV9	-	TRBJ2-2	CASSVGPTGELFF	TGTGCCAGCAGCGTAGGCCCCACAGGGGAGCTGTTTTTT
-	TRBV6-2/TRBV6-3	-	TRBJ2-1	CASSYRDGTNNEQFF	TGTGCCAGCAGTTACCGGGACGGAACAAACAATGAGCAGTTCTTC
many	TRBV6-1	-	TRBJ2-1	CASSEAGWGQFF	TGTGCCAGCAGTGAAGCGGGGTGGGGGCAGTTCTTC
few	TRBV7-9	TRBD1	TRBJ2-7	CASSFRDRKFYEQYF	TGTGCCAGCAGCTTCCGGGACAGGAAATTCTACGAGCAGTACTTC
few	TRBV4-1	-	TRBJ2-7	CASSQEPSSLDEQYF	TGCGCCAGCAGCCAAGAACCGTCCAGTCTCGACGAGCAGTACTTC
many	TRBV27	TRBD1	TRBJ1-2	CASSPWTGENYGYTF	TGTGCCAGCAGTCCCTGGACAGGGGAAAACTATGGCTACACCTTC
many	TRBV2	TRBD1	TRBJ1-2	CASSGQGPIYGYTF	TGTGCCAGCAGTGGACAGGGCCCGATCTATGGCTACACCTTC
many	TRBV20-1	-	TRBJ2-1	CSARVTESSYNEQFF	TGCAGTGCTAGGGTGACAGAGAGCTCCTACAATGAGCAGTTCTTC
many	TRBV2	TRBD2	TRBJ2-1	CASSLGSGGYNEQFF	TGTGCCAGCAGCCTTGGGAGCGGGGGTTACAATGAGCAGTTCTTC
many	TRBV28	-	TRBJ1-6	CASSLWVNSPLHF	TGTGCCAGCAGTTTATGGGTTAATTCACCCCTCCACTTT
many	TRBV28	-	TRBJ1-2	CASSISYGYTF	TGTGCCAGCAGTATAAGTTATGGCTACACCTTC
many	TRBV7-2	-	TRBJ1-3	CASSPRTISGNTIYF	TGTGCCAGCAGCCCCAGGACAATCTCTGGAAACACCATATATTTT
-	TRBV5-1	TRBD1	TRBJ2-7	CASSLRGPSSEQYF	TGCGCCAGCAGCTTGAGGGGGCCATCGTCCGAGCAGTACTTC
-	TRBV20-1	-	TRBJ1-5	CSARDNRQGNQPQHF	TGCAGTGCTAGAGATAATAGGCAGGGCAATCAGCCCCAGCATTTT
few	TRBV6-1	TRBD1	TRBJ2-1	CASIFAAGGTYNEQFF	TGTGCCAGCATCTTTGCGGCAGGGGGCACCTACAATGAGCAGTTCTTC
few	TRBV4-1	-	TRBJ2-7	CASSPRQGFYEQYF	TGCGCCAGCAGCCCGCGACAAGGCTTCTACGAGCAGTACTTC
many	TRBV7-6	TRBD2	TRBJ2-2	CASSFRGLDGWTGELFF	TGTGCCAGCAGCTTTAGAGGACTAGATGGTTGGACCGGGGAGCTGTTTTTT
few	TRBV5-1	TRBD1	TRBJ1-6	CASSGGDRYNSPLHF	TGCGCCAGCAGCGGGGGGGACAGGTATAATTCACCCCTCCACTTT
few	TRBV6-1	TRBD1	TRBJ1-5	CASSNRGDNQPQHF	TGTGCCAGCAGCAACAGGGGGGACAATCAGCCCCAGCATTTT
many	TRBV12-3/TRBV12-4	TRBD1	TRBJ2-7	CASRRTGEGYEQYF	TGTGCCAGCAGACGGACAGGGGAGGGGTACGAGCAGTACTTC
-	TRBV2	-	TRBJ1-5	CASSMYLNQPQHF	TGTGCCAGCAGTATGTATCTCAATCAGCCCCAGCATTTT
many	TRBV11-3	-	TRBJ1-1	CASSLGWGDNTEAFF	TGTGCCAGCAGCTTAGGCTGGGGAGATAACACTGAAGCTTTCTTT
few	TRBV11-2	TRBD1	TRBJ2-4	CASSLGTGTGSNIQYF	TGTGCCAGCAGCTTAGGTACCGGGACAGGGTCAAACATTCAGTACTTC
-	TRBV27	-	TRBJ1-5	CASSPGPRAVYISNQPQHF	TGTGCCAGCAGTCCTGGGCCCAGGGCGGTATATATTAGCAATCAGCCCCAGCATTTT
many	TRBV24-1	TRBD1	TRBJ1-3	CATSEGTGGPNTIYF	TGTGCCACCAGTGAAGGAACAGGGGGGCCAAACACCATATATTTT
many	TRBV12-3/TRBV12-4	-	TRBJ2-1	CASSLAANIYNEQFF	TGTGCCAGCAGTTTAGCGGCTAATATCTACAATGAGCAGTTCTTC
-	TRBV7-9	-	TRBJ1-2	CALGGGSNYGYTF	TGTGCCCTCGGGGGGGGCAGCAACTATGGCTACACCTTC
many	TRBV10-3	-	TRBJ2-3	CAISESAARGTDTQYF	TGTGCCATCAGTGAGTCGGCAGCGAGGGGCACAGATACGCAGTATTTT
few	TRBV7-9	-	TRBJ1-2	CASSLAERRLRHYGYTF	TGTGCCAGCAGCTTAGCGGAAAGACGCCTACGGCACTATGGCTACACCTTC
many	TRBV28	TRBD1	TRBJ1-3	CASKPMPGQAGQPSGNTIYF	TGTGCCAGCAAACCCATGCCGGGACAGGCAGGGCAACCATCTGGAAACACCATATATTTT
-	TRBV13	-	TRBJ2-1	CASSLGGGASTEQFF	TGTGCCAGCAGCTTAGGTGGGGGGGCGTCCACAGAGCAGTTCTTC
few	TRBV6-2/TRBV6-3	-	TRBJ2-2	CASSYEGYGGELFF	TGTGCCAGCAGTTACGAGGGTTATGGCGGGGAGCTGTTTTTT
-	TRBV10-3	-	TRBJ2-1	CAIKGAGSNEQFF	TGTGCCATCAAGGGGGCGGGGTCAAATGAGCAGTTCTTC
once	TRBV5-1	-	TRBJ1-4	CASSLKGRIGKLFF	TGCGCCAGCAGCTTAAAGGGGCGCATCGGCAAACTGTTTTTT
-	TRBV20-1	TRBD1	TRBJ1-4	CSARDSLVEKLFF	TGCAGTGCGCGGGACAGCCTGGTGGAAAAACTGTTTTTT
-	TRBV4-1	-	TRBJ2-5	CASSRLGLPQETQYF	TGCGCCAGCAGCCGGCTAGGGCTTCCCCAAGAGACCCAGTACTTC
few	TRBV20-1	TRBD1	TRBJ2-5	CSVHSGTAKETQYF	TGCAGTGTCCACTCCGGGACAGCCAAAGAGACCCAGTACTTC
many	TRBV9	-	TRBJ1-1	CASSPHGGVKNTEAFF	TGTGCCAGCAGCCCTCATGGGGGGGTAAAAAACACTGAAGCTTTCTTT
few	TRBV27	-	TRBJ1-2	CASSLSIELNYGYTF	TGTGCCAGCAGTTTGTCGATCGAGCTTAACTATGGCTACACCTTC
many	TRBV28	-	TRBJ2-7	CASSFRIMRLALTYEQYF	TGTGCCAGCAGTTTTAGAATTATGCGTCTAGCGCTTACCTACGAGCAGTACTTC
few	TRBV30	TRBD2	TRBJ2-7	CAWRLAGPSYEQYF	TGTGCCTGGAGGCTAGCGGGGCCCTCCTACGAGCAGTACTTC
-	TRBV30	-	TRBJ2-3	CAWAPAQDTQYF	TGTGCCTGGGCCCCCGCCCAAGATACGCAGTATTTT
-	TRBV19	-	TRBJ2-7	CASSPLPGAARFYYEQYF	TGTGCCAGTAGTCCTCTGCCAGGGGCTGCGCGCTTTTATTACGAGCAGTACTTC
-	TRBV5-1	-	TRBJ2-6	CASSLPAKDKGGANVLTF	TGCGCCAGCAGCCTACCCGCTAAGGACAAGGGAGGGGCCAACGTCCTGACTTTC
-	TRBV18	-	TRBJ2-5	CASSPEGETQYF	TGTGCCAGCTCACCAGAGGGAGAGACCCAGTACTTC
many	TRBV5-1	-	TRBJ2-7	CASSLSAGTYEQYF	TGCGCCAGCAGCTTATCCGCAGGAACCTACGAGCAGTACTTC